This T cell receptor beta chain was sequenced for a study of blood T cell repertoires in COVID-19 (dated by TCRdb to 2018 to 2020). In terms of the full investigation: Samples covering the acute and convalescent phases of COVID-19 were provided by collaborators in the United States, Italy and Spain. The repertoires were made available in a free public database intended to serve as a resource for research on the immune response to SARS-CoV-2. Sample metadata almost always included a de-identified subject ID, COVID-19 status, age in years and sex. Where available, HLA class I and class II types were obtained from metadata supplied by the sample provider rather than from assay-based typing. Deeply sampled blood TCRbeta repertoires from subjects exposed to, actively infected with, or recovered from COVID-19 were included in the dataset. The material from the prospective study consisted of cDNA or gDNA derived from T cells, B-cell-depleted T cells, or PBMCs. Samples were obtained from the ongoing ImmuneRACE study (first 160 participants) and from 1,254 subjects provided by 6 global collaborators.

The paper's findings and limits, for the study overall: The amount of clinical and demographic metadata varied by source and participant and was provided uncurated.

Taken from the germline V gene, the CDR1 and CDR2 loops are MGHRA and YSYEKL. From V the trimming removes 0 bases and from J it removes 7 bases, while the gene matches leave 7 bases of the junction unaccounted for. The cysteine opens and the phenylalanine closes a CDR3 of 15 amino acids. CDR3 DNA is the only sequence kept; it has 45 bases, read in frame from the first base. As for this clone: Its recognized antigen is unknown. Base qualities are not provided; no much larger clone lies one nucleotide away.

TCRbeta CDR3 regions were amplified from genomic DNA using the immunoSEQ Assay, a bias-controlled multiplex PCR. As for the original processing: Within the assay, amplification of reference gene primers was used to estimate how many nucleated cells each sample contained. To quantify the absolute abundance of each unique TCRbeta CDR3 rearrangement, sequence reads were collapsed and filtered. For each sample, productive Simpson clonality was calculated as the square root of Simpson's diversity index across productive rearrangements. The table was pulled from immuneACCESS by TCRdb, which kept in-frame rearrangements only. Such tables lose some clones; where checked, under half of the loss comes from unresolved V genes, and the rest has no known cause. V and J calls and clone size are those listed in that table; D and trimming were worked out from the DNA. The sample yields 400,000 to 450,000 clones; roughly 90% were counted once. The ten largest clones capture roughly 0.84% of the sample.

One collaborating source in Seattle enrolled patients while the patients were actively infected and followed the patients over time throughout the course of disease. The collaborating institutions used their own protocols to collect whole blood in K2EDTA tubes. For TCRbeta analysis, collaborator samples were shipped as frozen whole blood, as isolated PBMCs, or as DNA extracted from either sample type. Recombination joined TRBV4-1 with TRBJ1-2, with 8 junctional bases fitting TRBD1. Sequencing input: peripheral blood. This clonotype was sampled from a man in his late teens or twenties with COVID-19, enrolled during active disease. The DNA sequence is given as TGCGCCAGCAGCCAAGATGCGCAGGGGGCGGCTGGCTACACCTTC. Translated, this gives CASSQDAQGAAGYTF.